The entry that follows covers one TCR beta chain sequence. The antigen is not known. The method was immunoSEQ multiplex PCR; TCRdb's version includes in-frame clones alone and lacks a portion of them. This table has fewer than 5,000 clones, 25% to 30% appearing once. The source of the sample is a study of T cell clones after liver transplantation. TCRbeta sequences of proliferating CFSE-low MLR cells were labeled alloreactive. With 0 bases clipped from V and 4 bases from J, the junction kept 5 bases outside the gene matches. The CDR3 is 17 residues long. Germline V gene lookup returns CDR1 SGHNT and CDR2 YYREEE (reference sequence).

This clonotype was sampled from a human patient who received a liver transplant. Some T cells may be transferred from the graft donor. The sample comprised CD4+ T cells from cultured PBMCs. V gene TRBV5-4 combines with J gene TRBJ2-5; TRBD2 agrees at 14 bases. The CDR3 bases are TGTGCCAGCAGCTTGGGACTAGCGGGAGGGGTCGGAGAGACCCAGTACTTC. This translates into CASSLGLAGGVGETQYF.